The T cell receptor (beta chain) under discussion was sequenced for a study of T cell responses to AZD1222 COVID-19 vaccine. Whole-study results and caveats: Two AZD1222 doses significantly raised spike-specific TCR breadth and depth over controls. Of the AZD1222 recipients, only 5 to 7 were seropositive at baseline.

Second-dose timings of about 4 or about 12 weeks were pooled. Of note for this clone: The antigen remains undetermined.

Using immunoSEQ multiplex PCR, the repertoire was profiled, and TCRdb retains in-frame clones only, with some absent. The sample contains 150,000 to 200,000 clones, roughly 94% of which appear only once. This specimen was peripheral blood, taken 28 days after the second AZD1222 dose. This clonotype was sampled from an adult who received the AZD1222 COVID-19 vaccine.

The DNA of the CDR3 is TGTGCCAGCAGCCCCGACACAGATACGCAGTATTTT. Translated: CASSPDTDTQYF. The chain recombines TRBV7-3 with TRBJ2-3; D is undetermined. Trimming cost V 5 bases and J 2 bases, with 5 bases left between them. Per the germline V gene, CDR1 is SGHTA and CDR2 is FQGTGA. The CDR3 extends over 12 amino acids. The full variable domain, completed using reference TRBV7-3 and TRBJ2-3, is GAGVSQTPSNKVTEKGKYVELRCDPISGHTALYWYRQSLGQGPEFLIYFQGTGAADDSGLPNDRFFAVRPEGSVSTLKIQRTERGDSAVYLCASSPDTDTQYFGPGTRLTVL.